This is a list of T cell receptor beta chains from one sample in a study of cytomegalovirus exposure and HLA in healthy donors. The data were produced by immunoSEQ multiplex PCR, yet TCRdb's version contains in-frame clones alone and is incomplete. Of fewer than 150,000 clones listed, around 76% were seen once; the top ten hold over 25%. The sample taken for sequencing was PBMCs. The receptors were gathered from a man aged 55 to 70 in good health and CMV-seropositive. The CDR3 runs from the conserved cysteine through the conserved F or W. Each record gives: J gene, clone size, D gene, V gene, CDR3 protein, CDR3 DNA. A D gene is named only where the DNA matches it firmly. Clone sizes are given selectively: once, few, many, or a class where the clone is expanded.

j_call: TRBJ2-1; clone_size: few; d_call: .; v_call: TRBV2; cdr3_aa: CASSESGQLFYNEQFF; cdr3_nt: TGTGCCAGCAGTGAATCAGGACAGCTGTTCTACAATGAGCAGTTCTTC
j_call: TRBJ2-2; clone_size: .; d_call: TRBD2; v_call: TRBV5-1; cdr3_aa: CASSFSGVNTGELFF; cdr3_nt: TGCGCCAGCAGCTTTAGCGGGGTGAACACCGGGGAGCTGTTTTTT
j_call: TRBJ2-3; clone_size: .; d_call: TRBD2; v_call: TRBV28; cdr3_aa: CASSLTETSGRKTQYF; cdr3_nt: TGTGCCAGCAGTTTAACCGAGACTAGCGGGAGGAAGACGCAGTATTTT
j_call: TRBJ1-1; clone_size: .; d_call: .; v_call: TRBV5-1; cdr3_aa: CASSLKGVGTEAFF; cdr3_nt: TGCGCCAGCAGCTTGAAAGGGGTTGGGACTGAAGCTTTCTTT
j_call: TRBJ2-7; clone_size: .; d_call: .; v_call: TRBV5-4; cdr3_aa: CASSLEGHPYEQYF; cdr3_nt: TGTGCCAGCAGCTTGGAGGGACACCCCTACGAGCAGTACTTC
j_call: TRBJ2-7; clone_size: .; d_call: TRBD1; v_call: TRBV4-1; cdr3_aa: CASSQDRGQGTRKGVEQYF; cdr3_nt: TGCGCCAGCAGCCAAGATCGAGGACAGGGGACTCGGAAAGGGGTCGAGCAGTACTTC
j_call: TRBJ2-3; clone_size: .; d_call: TRBD2; v_call: TRBV4-1; cdr3_aa: CASSQFSGASTDTQYF; cdr3_nt: TGCGCCAGCAGCCAATTTAGCGGGGCTAGCACAGATACGCAGTATTTT
j_call: TRBJ1-5; clone_size: .; d_call: .; v_call: TRBV30; cdr3_aa: CASSGGLGQPQHF; cdr3_nt: TGTGCATCGTCGGGGGGGTTAGGTCAGCCCCAGCATTTT
j_call: TRBJ1-1; clone_size: .; d_call: TRBD1; v_call: TRBV6-5; cdr3_aa: CASSLAGTANTEAFF; cdr3_nt: TGTGCCAGCAGTTTAGCCGGGACAGCTAACACTGAAGCTTTCTTT
j_call: TRBJ1-1; clone_size: .; d_call: TRBD1; v_call: TRBV29-1; cdr3_aa: CSVRDRGGTEAFF; cdr3_nt: TGCAGCGTCCGGGACAGGGGAGGTACTGAAGCTTTCTTT
j_call: TRBJ1-1; clone_size: .; d_call: .; v_call: TRBV30; cdr3_aa: CALKGRGWNTEAFF; cdr3_nt: TGTGCCTTGAAAGGAAGGGGCTGGAACACTGAAGCTTTCTTT
j_call: TRBJ2-2; clone_size: .; d_call: TRBD1; v_call: TRBV28; cdr3_aa: CASSLIQGAGAGELFF; cdr3_nt: TGTGCCAGCAGTCTAATACAGGGGGCGGGTGCCGGGGAGCTGTTTTTT
j_call: TRBJ2-2; clone_size: .; d_call: TRBD1; v_call: TRBV5-1; cdr3_aa: CASSAGQGVAGTGELFF; cdr3_nt: TGCGCCAGCAGCGCGGGACAGGGGGTAGCGGGCACCGGGGAGCTGTTTTTT
j_call: TRBJ2-2; clone_size: .; d_call: TRBD1; v_call: TRBV5-4; cdr3_aa: CASSPWTGVNTGELFF; cdr3_nt: TGTGCCAGCAGCCCCTGGACAGGGGTTAACACCGGGGAGCTGTTTTTT
j_call: TRBJ2-1; clone_size: once; d_call: TRBD2; v_call: TRBV11-1; cdr3_aa: CASSLVPVRLAGLGEQFF; cdr3_nt: TGTGCCAGCAGCTTAGTTCCAGTCCGACTAGCGGGGTTGGGTGAGCAGTTCTTC
j_call: TRBJ1-1; clone_size: .; d_call: TRBD1; v_call: TRBV28; cdr3_aa: CASSPYTGGNTEAFF; cdr3_nt: TGTGCCAGCAGTCCCTATACAGGGGGTAACACTGAAGCTTTCTTT
j_call: TRBJ2-2; clone_size: .; d_call: .; v_call: TRBV9; cdr3_aa: CAGSGGIGSGELFF; cdr3_nt: TGTGCCGGGTCCGGCGGGATCGGGTCCGGGGAGCTGTTTTTT
j_call: TRBJ2-7; clone_size: .; d_call: .; v_call: TRBV2; cdr3_aa: CASSEAPTSGEQYF; cdr3_nt: TGTGCCAGCAGTGAAGCGCCGACTAGTGGCGAGCAGTACTTC
j_call: TRBJ2-2; clone_size: .; d_call: .; v_call: TRBV6-4; cdr3_aa: CASSDSYARTGELFF; cdr3_nt: TGTGCCAGCAGTGACTCATACGCGAGAACCGGGGAGCTGTTTTTT
j_call: TRBJ2-5; clone_size: few; d_call: TRBD2; v_call: TRBV5-1; cdr3_aa: CASSLRLAGTVYQETQYF; cdr3_nt: TGCGCCAGCAGCTTGAGACTAGCGGGGACTGTTTACCAAGAGACCCAGTACTTC
j_call: TRBJ2-5; clone_size: few; d_call: .; v_call: TRBV5-1; cdr3_aa: CASSTDRETQYF; cdr3_nt: TGCGCCAGCAGCACCGACAGGGAGACCCAGTACTTC
j_call: TRBJ2-7; clone_size: .; d_call: .; v_call: TRBV5-5; cdr3_aa: CASSLGAGSSSYEQYF; cdr3_nt: TGTGCCAGCAGCTTGGGGGCAGGTTCCTCCTCCTACGAGCAGTACTTC
j_call: TRBJ1-1; clone_size: .; d_call: .; v_call: TRBV5-1; cdr3_aa: CASSLEGRGTEAFF; cdr3_nt: TGCGCCAGCAGCTTGGAGGGTCGAGGGACTGAAGCTTTCTTT
j_call: TRBJ2-5; clone_size: .; d_call: TRBD1; v_call: TRBV30; cdr3_aa: CACNRGGKTQYF; cdr3_nt: TGTGCCTGCAACAGGGGTGGCAAGACCCAGTACTTC
j_call: TRBJ1-2; clone_size: .; d_call: .; v_call: TRBV15; cdr3_aa: CATSRDKGDWGEGYYGYTF; cdr3_nt: TGTGCCACCAGCAGAGATAAGGGGGATTGGGGGGAGGGCTACTATGGCTACACCTTC
j_call: TRBJ1-5; clone_size: .; d_call: .; v_call: TRBV30; cdr3_aa: CAWSRGEWNQPQHF; cdr3_nt: TGTGCCTGGAGTCGGGGGGAGTGGAATCAGCCCCAGCATTTT
j_call: TRBJ1-1; clone_size: .; d_call: TRBD1; v_call: TRBV30; cdr3_aa: CAWDRGWKQNTEAFF; cdr3_nt: TGTGCCTGGGACAGGGGATGGAAGCAGAACACTGAAGCTTTCTTT